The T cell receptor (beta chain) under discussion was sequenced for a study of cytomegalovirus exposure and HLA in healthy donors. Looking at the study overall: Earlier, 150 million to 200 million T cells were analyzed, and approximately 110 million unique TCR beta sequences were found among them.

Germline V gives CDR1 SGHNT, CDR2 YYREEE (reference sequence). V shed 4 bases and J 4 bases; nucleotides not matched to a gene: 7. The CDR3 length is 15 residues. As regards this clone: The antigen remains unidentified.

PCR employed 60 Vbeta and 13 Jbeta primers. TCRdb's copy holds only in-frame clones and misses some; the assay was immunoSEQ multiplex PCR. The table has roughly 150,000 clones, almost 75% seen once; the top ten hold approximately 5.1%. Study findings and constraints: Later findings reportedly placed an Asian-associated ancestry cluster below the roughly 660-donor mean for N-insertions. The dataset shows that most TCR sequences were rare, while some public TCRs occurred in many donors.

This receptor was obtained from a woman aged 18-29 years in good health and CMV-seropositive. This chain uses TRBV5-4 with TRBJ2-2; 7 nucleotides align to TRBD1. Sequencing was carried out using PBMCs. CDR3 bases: TGTGCCAGCAGCCAAGGAACAGGGGCCACCGGGGAGCTGTTTTTT. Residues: CASSQGTGATGELFF.